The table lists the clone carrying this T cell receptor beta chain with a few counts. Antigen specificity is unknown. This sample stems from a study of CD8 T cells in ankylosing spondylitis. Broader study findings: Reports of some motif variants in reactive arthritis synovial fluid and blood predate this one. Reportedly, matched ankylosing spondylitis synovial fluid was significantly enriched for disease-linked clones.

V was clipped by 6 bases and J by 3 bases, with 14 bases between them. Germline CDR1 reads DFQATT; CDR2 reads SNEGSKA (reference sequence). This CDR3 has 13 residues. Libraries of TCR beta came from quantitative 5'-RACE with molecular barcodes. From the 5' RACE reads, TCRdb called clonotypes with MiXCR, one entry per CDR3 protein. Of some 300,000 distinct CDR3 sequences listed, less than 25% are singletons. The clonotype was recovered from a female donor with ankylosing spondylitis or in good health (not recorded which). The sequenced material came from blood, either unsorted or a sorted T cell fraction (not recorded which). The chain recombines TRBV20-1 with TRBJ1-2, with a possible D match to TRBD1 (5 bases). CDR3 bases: TGCAGTGCCCGCCGGGACCGAGACTATGGCTACACCTTC. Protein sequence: CSARRDRDYGYTF.